The source of this T cell receptor beta chain is a study of blood T cell repertoires in COVID-19 (dated by TCRdb to 2020 to 2022). Background for the entire study: Samples covering the acute and convalescent phases of COVID-19 were provided by collaborators in the United States, Italy and Spain. Sample metadata almost always included a de-identified subject ID, COVID-19 status, age in years and sex. The dataset comprised deeply sampled blood TCRbeta repertoires from subjects exposed to, actively infected with, or recovered from COVID-19. The prospective study material was composed of cDNA or gDNA derived from T cells, B-cell-depleted T cells, or PBMCs. The samples were drawn from two sources: the first 160 participants of the ongoing ImmuneRACE study, and approximately 1,300 subjects contributed by 6 global collaborators. A freely available public database, intended as a resource for researchers studying the immune response to SARS-CoV-2, is where the repertoires were released. Where available, HLA class I and class II types were obtained from metadata supplied by the sample provider rather than from assay-based typing.

CDR1 and CDR2 are drawn from the germline V gene: SGHTA, FQGTGA. Compared with germline, V lacks 5 bases and J lacks 6 bases; bases without a gene match: 8. The cysteine opens and the phenylalanine closes a CDR3 of 14 amino acids. The DNA shown is the 42-base CDR3, in frame from base 1. This clone was seen a handful of times. Its antigen is still unknown. No much larger clone exists at a distance of one base, and base qualities are not known. Samples from volunteer blood donors who had recovered from COVID-19 were contributed by a second Seattle source. The collaborating institutions used their own protocols to collect whole blood in K2EDTA tubes. For TCRbeta analysis, collaborators shipped samples as frozen whole blood, isolated PBMCs, or DNA extracted from either of those sample types. TCRbeta CDR3 regions were amplified from genomic DNA using the immunoSEQ Assay, a bias-controlled multiplex PCR. The original methods were these. The number of nucleated cells in each sample was estimated by amplification of reference gene primers within the assay. To quantify the absolute abundance of each unique TCRbeta CDR3 rearrangement, sequence reads were collapsed and filtered. Productive Simpson clonality was computed per sample as the square root of Simpson's diversity index over productive rearrangements. Here the immuneACCESS table is served through TCRdb, limited to in-frame sequences with V and J called. Missing clones are a known gap in these copies; in checked studies unresolved V genes cover under half, and the rest lacks a known reason. The V and J calls and clone size were taken over from that table, and D and trimming were inferred from the DNA. Within this sample are roughly 330,000 clones, with 80% to 90% of them counted one time only. Of the sample, roughly 6.7% falls within the top ten clones.

What the work shows at the level of the full study, not this receptor alone: The amount of clinical and demographic metadata varied by source and participant and was provided uncurated.

The V gene is TRBV7-3 and the J gene is TRBJ1-2, and TRBD1 aligns with 8 junction nucleotides. This TCR was sampled from a man aged 18 to 30 who had recovered from COVID-19. The material sequenced was peripheral blood. The CDR3 corresponds to CASSPGTGSHGYTF. In nucleotide form, the sequence is TGTGCCAGCAGCCCCGGGACAGGTTCTCATGGCTACACCTTC.